What follows describes a single T cell receptor (beta chain). The CDR3 has 12 amino acids. Germline V gives CDR1 LNHDA, CDR2 SQIVND (reference sequence). V was shortened by 6 bases and J by 3 bases, with 9 bases between the two germline ends. The data derive from a study of cytomegalovirus exposure and HLA in healthy donors. Here immunoSEQ multiplex PCR was the method, and the copy in TCRdb shows in-frame clones only, minus some. There are fewer than 120,000 clones in the sample; approximately 89% occur only once, and around 1.8% lies in the top ten. The sample taken for sequencing was PBMCs. This rearrangement joins TRBV19 to TRBJ2-7; D remains ambiguous. The receptor was derived from a woman aged 18-35 years in good health and CMV-seronegative. The CDR3 protein is CASSDFHYEQYF. In nucleotides, the CDR3 is TGTGCCAGTAGCGACTTCCACTACGAGCAGTACTTC.